This T cell receptor beta chain was found in a study of PD-1 blockade in mismatch repair-deficient tumors. Only in-frame clones appear in the TCRdb table, and some are missing; sequencing was by immunoSEQ multiplex PCR. Altogether 15,000 to 20,000 clones are present, more than 70% being singletons, with the ten largest covering less than 20%. This specimen was PBMCs, taken before pembrolizumab treatment. The source is an adult with mismatch repair-deficient cancer.

The CDR3 DNA is TGTGCCAGCAGTGAAGGTCCAGGACAAGAGACCCAGTACTTC. It encodes CASSEGPGQETQYF. This chain uses TRBV6-1 with TRBJ2-5, with no clear D. The CDR3 sequence is 14 residues long. Trimming stripped 1 base from V and 2 bases from J, with 8 bases between. Germline V gene sequence: CDR1 MNHNS, CDR2 SASEGT.